This section outlines one T cell receptor beta chain sequence together with its context. Its specificity is unknown. Repertoires were generated with immunoSEQ multiplex PCR, while TCRdb's copy carries only in-frame clones and drops some. Here the sample spans about 100,000 clones, roughly 87% being singletons. This entry belongs to a study of graft-versus-host responses after intestinal transplantation. Study context: Grafts that recipients had were multivisceral, liver-intestinal, or isolated intestinal transplants. For approximately 3 years after anti-thymocyte globulin induction, all recipients took tacrolimus and steroids.

Trimming pared 1 base from V and 0 bases from J, leaving 4 bases between. Germline V gene sequence: CDR1 SEHNR, CDR2 FQNEAQ (reference sequence). The CDR3 extends over 14 amino acids. The rearrangement joins TRBV7-9 to TRBJ1-3; no clear D. The sample here was unstimulated CD4+ T cells sorted from spleen or lymph node cells, taken before transplant. This clonotype was obtained from a human donor who was the organ donor for an intestinal transplant. The CDR3 here is CASSLVSSGNTIYF. DNA for the CDR3: TGTGCCAGCAGCTTAGTCAGCTCTGGAAACACCATATATTTT.